The rows below give T cell receptor beta chains drawn from one sample of a study of beta chain features in type 1 diabetes. Produced via immunoSEQ multiplex PCR; TCRdb's table is partial and in-frame only. The sample shows around 340,000 clones, approximately 9.7% of them seen only once. The sequenced material came from central memory CD4+ T cells from blood. Receptors were obtained from a man under 40 with type 1 diabetes. Each CDR3 is given with its conserved first and last residue. Each record gives: D gene, clone size, V gene, J gene, CDR3 DNA, CDR3 protein. The D gene is left open where the match is weak. A row's size may be missing; if present it is once, few, many or a size class.

TRBD1	-	TRBV29-1	TRBJ2-7	TGCAGCGTTGGGGGGACAGGGACCTACGAGCAGTACTTC	CSVGGTGTYEQYF
-	many	TRBV19	TRBJ2-4	TGTGCCAGCCGCGGGGTAGCCAAAAACATTCAGTACTTC	CASRGVAKNIQYF
-	few	TRBV21-1	TRBJ1-1	TGTGCCAGCAGCAAGACCACAGGCCCAAACACTGAAGCTTTCTTT	CASSKTTGPNTEAFF
-	-	TRBV5-1	TRBJ2-1	TGCGCCAGCAGCTTGGGTCTTACCCGTTACAATGAGCAGTTCTTC	CASSLGLTRYNEQFF
TRBD1	many	TRBV7-9	TRBJ2-1	TGTGCCAGCAGCCCGGACAGGCATGAGCAGTTCTTC	CASSPDRHEQFF
TRBD1	-	TRBV7-2	TRBJ2-1	TGTGCCAGCAGCTTAGGACAGGGAAGCAATGAGCAGTTCTTC	CASSLGQGSNEQFF
-	few	TRBV7-2	TRBJ2-7	TGTGCCAGCAGCTTTCTCGGGGCTAACGAGCAGTACTTC	CASSFLGANEQYF
-	-	TRBV18	TRBJ2-5	TGTGCCAGCTCACCACCCCGCCGAGGGCCGTGGGAGACCCAGTACTTC	CASSPPRRGPWETQYF
TRBD2	few	TRBV7-2	TRBJ2-1	TGTGCCAGCAGCCTGACTAGCGCGGTTGGAGGTGAGCAGTTCTTC	CASSLTSAVGGEQFF
TRBD1	few	TRBV9	TRBJ1-2	TGTGCCAGCAGCCCCATGACAGGGGGGAATGGCTACACCTTC	CASSPMTGGNGYTF
TRBD1	few	TRBV30	TRBJ1-2	TGTGCCTGGACCTCTCCCCAGGGGGCGTATAGTGGCTACACCTTC	CAWTSPQGAYSGYTF
TRBD1	few	TRBV25-1	TRBJ1-3	TGTGCCAGCAGCCGGACAGGCGAACTTGGAAACACCATATATTTT	CASSRTGELGNTIYF
TRBD1	-	TRBV7-9	TRBJ1-2	TGTGCCAGCAGCTTCACAGGGGATGGCTACACCTTC	CASSFTGDGYTF
TRBD1	-	TRBV13	TRBJ2-1	TGTGCCAGCAGCTTAGACAGGGGGCCAGGTGAGCAGTTCTTC	CASSLDRGPGEQFF
-	few	TRBV2	TRBJ1-1	TGTGCCAGCAGCACGACCGGAGAGGAAGCTTTCTTT	CASSTTGEEAFF
-	-	TRBV5-4	TRBJ2-7	TGTGCCAGCAGCTTGCAGGGAAACTACGAGCAGTACTTC	CASSLQGNYEQYF
TRBD2	-	TRBV27	TRBJ2-2	TGTGCCAGCAGTTTAGAGCGACTAGCGGGGGGTACCGGGGAGCTGTTTTTT	CASSLERLAGGTGELFF
TRBD1	few	TRBV10-3	TRBJ2-5	TGTGCCATTGGGACAGCGCAAGAGACCCAGTACTTC	CAIGTAQETQYF
-	few	TRBV7-2	TRBJ2-3	TGTGCCAGCAGCTACCTCGGGGGCACAGATACGCAGTATTTT	CASSYLGGTDTQYF